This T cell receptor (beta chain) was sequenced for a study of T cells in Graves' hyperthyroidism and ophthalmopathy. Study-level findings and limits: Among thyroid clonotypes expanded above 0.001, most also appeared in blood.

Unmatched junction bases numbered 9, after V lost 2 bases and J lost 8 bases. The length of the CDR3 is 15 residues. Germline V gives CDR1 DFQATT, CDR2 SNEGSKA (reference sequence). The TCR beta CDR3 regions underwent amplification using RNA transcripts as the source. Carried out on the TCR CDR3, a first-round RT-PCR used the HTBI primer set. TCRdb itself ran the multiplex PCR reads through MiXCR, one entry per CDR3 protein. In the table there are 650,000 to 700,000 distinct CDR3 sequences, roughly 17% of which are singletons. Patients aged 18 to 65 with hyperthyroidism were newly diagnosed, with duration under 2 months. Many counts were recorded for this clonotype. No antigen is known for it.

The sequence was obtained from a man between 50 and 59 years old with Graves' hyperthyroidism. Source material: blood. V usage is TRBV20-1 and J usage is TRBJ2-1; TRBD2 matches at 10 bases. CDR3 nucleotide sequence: TGCAGTGCTAGACGTCCTAGCGGGAGTGGTGATGAGCAGTTCTTC. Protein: CSARRPSGSGDEQFF.